This T cell receptor beta chain was recorded in a study of long-term antiretroviral therapy in people with HIV. Across the study: Specimens dating back about a decade before the 2015 immediate-ART recommendation are the oldest included. The study, taken as a whole, reports: Clones expanded before ART dominated the repertoire at all time points.

With survey level as its setting, the immunoSEQ assay was v3.0. Here immunoSEQ multiplex PCR was the method, and the copy in TCRdb shows in-frame clones only, minus some. The sample shows some 27,000 clones, roughly 93% of them seen only once. Concerning this clone itself: Its antigen remains unknown.

Post-ART PBMC samples numbered at least two per donor, and pre-ART ones at least one. This TCR came from a woman aged 40 to 50 with HIV. Here the sequenced sample was unsorted PBMCs, taken approximately 6.3 years after starting antiretroviral therapy.

The CDR3 DNA reads TGTGCCAGCAGTCCCATCCCCAGCGGGGCCGGTACAGATACGCAGTATTTT. Translation: CASSPIPSGAGTDTQYF. The chain links TRBV27 to TRBJ2-3; the match to TRBD2 covers 7 bases. With V trimmed by 5 bases and J by 3 bases, 14 bases remained unmatched. This CDR3 has 17 residues. Germline loops: CDR1 MNHEY, CDR2 SMNVEV (reference sequence).